The rows below give T cell receptor beta chains drawn from one sample of a study of CD8+CD57+ T cells in acquired aplastic anemia. TCRdb reprocessed the reads via MiXCR and lists one record per CDR3 protein. The data contain 350,000 to 450,000 distinct CDR3 sequences, 65% to 75% of them singletons. Specimen: sorted CD4+, CD8+, or CD8+CD57+ T cells (not recorded which) from PBMCs. Source of these receptors: a human donor in good health, serving as a control. Each CDR3 is given with its conserved first and last residue. The D gene is left open where the match is weak. The size of a clone is reported for some rows only, either as once, few or many, or as a class for expanded clones.

d_call,clone_size,j_call,v_call,cdr3_aa,cdr3_nt
TRBD2,few,TRBJ2-7,TRBV29-1,CSVEDIGLAGGLYEQYF,TGCAGCGTTGAAGATATAGGACTAGCGGGAGGTCTTTACGAGCAGTACTTC
TRBD1,-,TRBJ1-6,TRBV7-9,CASSTTGTVRYSPLHF,TGTGCCAGCAGCACGACCGGGACAGTAAGGTATTCACCCCTCCACTTT
-,-,TRBJ1-2,TRBV15,CATSWEGMWNGYTF,TGTGCCACCAGCTGGGAAGGGATGTGGAATGGCTACACCTTC
-,-,TRBJ1-5,TRBV6-1,CASFRGGLGQPQHF,TGTGCCAGCTTTCGGGGAGGTCTTGGTCAGCCCCAGCATTTT
TRBD2,-,TRBJ2-1,TRBV7-2,CASSLGRSGGYHGF,TGTGCCAGCAGCTTAGGCAGGAGCGGGGGGTATCACGGCTTC
TRBD1,many,TRBJ1-1,TRBV16,CASSQGRGQDTEAFF,TGTGCCAGCAGCCAGGGCAGGGGGCAGGACACTGAAGCTTTCTTT
TRBD2,many,TRBJ2-7,TRBV5-1,CASSLLLAGGGEQYF,TGCGCCAGCAGCTTACTGCTAGCGGGGGGGGGCGAGCAGTACTTC
-,-,TRBJ1-2,TRBV20-1,CSARAGRDWDTF,TGCAGTGCTAGAGCAGGACGGGATTGGGACACCTTC
-,-,TRBJ2-7,TRBV5-1,CASSLVGRGGQYF,TGCGCCAGCAGCTTGGTAGGGCGGGGCGGGCAGTACTTC
-,-,TRBJ2-5,TRBV10-3,CAMGTQETRYF,TGTGCCATGGGGACCCAAGAGACCCGGTACTTC
-,-,TRBJ1-3,TRBV9,CASSEGQPTDGNTIYF,TGTGCCAGCAGCGAGGGGCAGCCAACAGATGGAAACACCATATATTTT
TRBD1,-,TRBJ1-6,TRBV25-1,CASSDTGTVNSPLHF,TGTGCCAGCAGCGATACCGGGACAGTAAATTCACCCCTCCACTTT
-,-,TRBJ2-6,TRBV7-9,CASSSTGATVLTF,TGTGCCAGCAGCTCTACTGGGGCCACCGTCCTGACTTTC
-,many,TRBJ1-1,TRBV20-1,CSASPPRMPPEAFF,TGCAGTGCTAGCCCGCCCCGGATGCCTCCTGAAGCTTTCTTT
TRBD1,-,TRBJ2-2,TRBV7-2,CASSFDRETYEQYFF,TGTGCCAGCAGCTTTGACAGGGAGACCTACGAGCAGTACTTTTTT
TRBD1,-,TRBJ1-1,TRBV9,CASSQGQGYGEAFF,TGTGCCAGCAGCCAAGGACAGGGTTACGGTGAAGCTTTCTTT
-,many,TRBJ1-1,TRBV4-1,CASSPRTVGNTEAFF,TGCGCCAGCAGCCCTAGGACGGTGGGAAACACTGAAGCTTTCTTT
TRBD1,-,TRBJ2-6,TRBV7-2,CASSSRGVLTF,TGTGCCAGCAGTAGCAGGGGGGTCCTGACTTTC
-,-,TRBJ2-7,TRBV28,CASSENDGFTYEQYF,TGTGCCAGCAGTGAAAACGACGGATTTACCTACGAGCAGTACTTC
TRBD2,many,TRBJ2-1,TRBV9,CASSVGLAGGNNEQFF,TGTGCCAGCAGCGTAGGCCTAGCGGGGGGAAACAATGAGCAGTTCTTC
-,-,TRBJ1-1,TRBV19,CASSMRLSTQSDTEAFF,TGTGCCAGTAGTATGAGGCTTTCGACCCAATCGGACACTGAAGCTTTCTTT
-,-,TRBJ2-1,TRBV7-2,CASSPVGGAPPHNEQFF,TGTGCCAGCAGCCCAGTGGGGGGAGCACCCCCCCACAATGAGCAGTTCTTC
TRBD1,-,TRBJ1-2,TRBV29-1,CSVEDRGKQNYGYTF,TGCAGCGTTGAAGACAGGGGGAAGCAGAACTATGGCTACACCTTC
-,-,TRBJ1-2,TRBV3-1,CASSQDTDNYGYTF,TGTGCCAGCAGCCAAGATACAGATAACTATGGCTACACCTTC
TRBD1,many,TRBJ2-3,TRBV24-1,CATSDLGTGKKDTQYF,TGTGCCACCAGTGATCTTGGGACAGGGAAGAAGGATACGCAGTATTTT
TRBD2,many,TRBJ2-3,TRBV7-9,CASSSHLAETQYF,TGTGCCAGCAGCTCCCACCTAGCGGAGACGCAGTATTTT
TRBD1,-,TRBJ1-3,TRBV7-2,CASSFRQGIYEQYYF,TGTGCCAGCAGCTTCAGACAGGGGATCTACGAGCAGTACTATTTT
TRBD1,many,TRBJ2-7,TRBV19,CASSFSGTAYEQYF,TGTGCCAGTAGTTTCTCCGGGACAGCCTACGAGCAGTACTTC
TRBD2,-,TRBJ2-5,TRBV7-6,CASSLGEGQETQPF,TGTGCCAGCAGCTTAGGGGAGGGCCAGGAGACCCAGCCATTC
-,-,TRBJ2-1,TRBV20-1,CSARDTGRGEQFF,TGCAGTGCAAGAGATACAGGCCGAGGTGAGCAGTTCTTC
TRBD2,-,TRBJ2-1,TRBV12-3/TRBV12-4,CASRVRGDYNEQFF,TGTGCCAGCCGGGTGCGGGGGGACTACAATGAGCAGTTCTTC
-,few,TRBJ2-3,TRBV24-1,CAVGHTYTDTQYF,TGTGCCGTCGGACATACGTACACAGATACGCAGTATTTT
-,-,TRBJ1-4,TRBV9,CASSVGAGNPLNEKLFF,TGTGCCAGCAGCGTAGGGGCAGGGAACCCATTAAATGAAAAACTGTTTTTT
-,few,TRBJ2-7,TRBV7-9,CASSLEPGDEQYF,TGTGCCAGCAGCTTGGAACCGGGAGACGAGCAGTACTTC
-,many,TRBJ2-5,TRBV7-9,CAYEVAAYQETQYF,TGTGCCTACGAGGTAGCGGCGTACCAAGAGACCCAGTACTTC
-,-,TRBJ2-2,TRBV7-6,CASSSVFGELFF,TGTGCCAGCAGCTCAGTGTTCGGGGAGCTGTTTTTT
-,many,TRBJ2-1,TRBV3-1,CASSQDLRAFHVSFF,TGTGCCAGCAGCCAAGATCTCAGAGCGTTCCATGTATCGTTCTTC
-,-,TRBJ2-5,TRBV20-1,CSARELGGSETQYF,TGCAGTGCTAGAGAATTAGGGGGGAGTGAGACCCAGTACTTC
-,-,TRBJ2-4,TRBV4-3,CAGSQEGAGRGYIQYF,TGCGCCGGCAGCCAAGAGGGGGCGGGACGAGGGTACATTCAGTACTTC
-,-,TRBJ1-2,TRBV24-1,CATSEGGGYTF,TGTGCCACCAGTGAAGGAGGGGGCTACACCTTC
-,few,TRBJ1-1,TRBV29-1,CSVYRETAFF,TGCAGCGTATACAGGGAAACAGCTTTCTTT
-,-,TRBJ2-1,TRBV7-2,CASTPLARIEDDKLF,TGTGCCAGCACCCCCCTGGCGCGTATTGAGGATGATAAGCTCTTC